A single sample gave rise to the 20 T cell receptor beta chains below, sequenced in a study of cytomegalovirus exposure and HLA in healthy donors. PCR used 60 Vbeta primers and 13 Jbeta primers. Here immunoSEQ multiplex PCR was the method, and the copy in TCRdb shows in-frame clones only, minus some. Its clone listing holds around 74,000 clones. Input material: PBMCs. The receptors shown here come from a man between 45 and 60 years old in good health and CMV-seropositive.

The chain has TRBV5-1 and TRBJ2-7; 7 bases are a match to TRBD1. Germline V gene lookup returns CDR1 SGHRS and CDR2 YFSETQ. The CDR3 consists of 18 residues. J lost 0 bases, V lost 3 bases, and 15 bases had no gene match. The CDR3 sequence is CASSSNYTKGASSYEQYF. Written as DNA, the CDR3 is TGCGCCAGCAGCTCGAACTACACCAAGGGGGCAAGCTCCTACGAGCAGTACTTC.

The rearrangement uses TRBV5-1 and TRBJ2-1, with 8 bases lining up with TRBD1. CDR1 and CDR2 (germline): SGHRS, YFSETQ. This CDR3 is 16 amino acids long. J was trimmed by 8 bases and V by 4 bases; bases with no gene match: 14. The CDR3 DNA reads TGCGCCAGCAGCCCAAGGGGGTCAGGGGGCGAAGATGAGCAGTTCTTC. Translated: CASSPRGSGGEDEQFF.

The V and J genes are TRBV18 and TRBJ2-1; D not resolved. The germline V gene encodes CDR1 KGHSH and CDR2 LQKENI. CDR3 length: 12 amino acids. V lost 6 bases and J lost 7, with 10 bases in between. This chain's CDR3 is CASSPEQNEQFF. In DNA form, the CDR3 reads TGTGCCAGCTCCCCGGAACAGAATGAGCAGTTCTTC.

The V gene is TRBV12-5, the J gene TRBJ1-2; TRBD1 aligns across 8 bases. V lost 3 bases, J lost 4 bases, and 4 bases stayed unmatched. Germline-derived CDR1 and CDR2 are LGHNT and FRNRAP. The CDR3 runs 14 residues. The CDR3 DNA follows: TGTGCTAGTGGTTTAGGACAGGGACTCTATGGCTACACCTTC. Its protein product is CASGLGQGLYGYTF. The whole variable domain, remainder taken from reference TRBV12-5 and TRBJ1-2, is DARVTQTPRHKVTEMGQEVTMRCQPILGHNTVFWYRQTMMQGLELLAYFRNRAPLDDSGMPKDRFSAEMPDATLATLKIQPSEPRDSAVYFCASGLGQGLYGYTFGSGTRLTVV.

The chain couples TRBV6-1 to TRBJ1-4; 7 bases map to TRBD1. The CDR3 sequence is 12 residues long. J gave up 12 bases and V 3 bases, and 4 bases lay outside the gene matches. CDR1 is MNHNS, CDR2 SASEGT, per germline. The CDR3 nucleotides are TGTGCCAGCAGTGATCCTACAGGGGAACTGTTTTTT. It yields the protein CASSDPTGELFF.

The J gene is TRBJ1-2, the V gene TRBV28; TRBD1 aligns across 8 bases. The CDR3 contains 16 residues. Per germline, CDR1 MDHEN and CDR2 SYDVKM. J gave up 0 bases and V 7 bases, and 10 bases lay outside the gene matches. The CDR3 reads CASNLGQGRANYGYTF. Written as DNA, the CDR3 is TGTGCCAGCAACCTAGGACAGGGTAGAGCTAACTATGGCTACACCTTC.

The chain couples TRBV7-2 to TRBJ2-2; the D is unclear. The CDR3 is 12 amino acids. Deletions cut 0 bases from V and 7 bases from J, with 3 bases between. In germline, CDR1 is SGHTA, CDR2 FQGNSA. CDR3 DNA sequence: TGTGCCAGCAGCTTAGCCCTCGGGGAGCTGTTTTTT. Translated, it gives CASSLALGELFF.

The chain has TRBV9 and TRBJ1-1; D is undetermined. Looked up from germline, CDR1 is SGDLS and CDR2 is YYNGEE. The CDR3 sequence is 13 residues long. V lost 4 bases to trimming and J lost 2 bases, with 9 bases between them. The DNA of the CDR3 is TGTGCCAGCAGCCCCCCAGGAAACACTGAAGCTTTCTTT. Its translation is CASSPPGNTEAFF.

The CDR3 DNA is TGCGCCAGCAGCTTGGCGGGAATGAACACTGAAGCTTTCTTT. Amino acid sequence: CASSLAGMNTEAFF. The chain joins TRBV5-1 to TRBJ1-1; no clear D. Looked up from germline, CDR1 is SGHRS and CDR2 is YFSETQ. This CDR3 has 14 residues. V gave up 0 bases and J gave up 0 bases, with 6 bases separating them.

The chain is built from TRBV4-1 and TRBJ2-3; unclear D gene. CDR3 length equals 15 residues. In germline, CDR1 is MGHRA, CDR2 YSYEKL. Trimming removed 2 bases from V and 2 bases from J, with 11 bases in between. The CDR3 loop reads CASSQSISLTDTQYF. The DNA for the CDR3 is TGCGCCAGCAGCCAATCGATTAGTCTCACAGATACGCAGTATTTT.

J is TRBJ1-5 and V is TRBV5-6; 7 positions agree with TRBD1. Germline values: CDR1 SGHDT, CDR2 YYEEEE. CDR3 size: 16 residues. The trim removed 1 base at V and 7 bases at J, leaving 11 bases unmatched. CDR3 DNA: TGTGCCAGCAGCTTGAGGAGCAGGGGGGAAAGACAGCCCCAGCATTTT. The encoded protein is CASSLRSRGERQPQHF.

The V and J genes are TRBV20-1 and TRBJ1-3; the D is unclear. Trimming removed 7 bases at V and 0 bases at J, with 4 bases between. CDR1 and CDR2 from the germline V gene are DFQATT and SNEGSKA (reference sequence). This CDR3 comprises 11 residues. The CDR3 DNA sequence: TGCAGTGTATTCTCTGGAAACACCATATATTTT. Protein product: CSVFSGNTIYF.

The J gene is TRBJ2-1, the V gene TRBV5-1; 9 bases agree with TRBD2. The V and J ends lost 0 bases and 7 bases, in that order; junction bases with no gene match: 5. The germline CDR1 and CDR2 sequences are SGHRS and YFSETQ. This CDR3 comprises 15 residues. The CDR3 bases are TGCGCCAGCAGCTTGGGACTAGCGGCGACGAATGAGCAGTTCTTC. Translation: CASSLGLAATNEQFF. The variable domain in full, completed from reference TRBV5-1 and TRBJ2-1, reads KAGVTQTPRYLIKTRGQQVTLSCSPISGHRSVSWYQQTPGQGLQFLFEYFSETQRNKGNFPGRFSGRQFSNSRSEMNVSTLELGDSALYLCASSLGLAATNEQFFGPGTRLTVL.

The rearrangement uses TRBV14 and TRBJ2-7; 7 bases map to TRBD2. The CDR3 runs 13 residues. The J segment lost 6 bases and the V segment lost 3 bases, leaving 5 bases of the junction unmatched. CDR1 is SGHDN and CDR2 is FVKESK in the germline V gene. DNA for the CDR3: TGTGCCAGCAGCCACAACGCGGGGGTCGAGCAGTACTTC. It translates to CASSHNAGVEQYF.

J is TRBJ1-1 and V is TRBV6-5, with D unresolved. From germline, CDR1 is MNHEY and CDR2 SVGAGI. The CDR3 consists of 13 residues. With 0 bases removed from V and 4 bases from J, the gap between germline ends came to 6 bases. For the CDR3, the DNA is TGTGCCAGCAGTTACTCCCATAGCACTGAAGCTTTCTTT. Protein product: CASSYSHSTEAFF.

The chain uses TRBV7-3 and TRBJ2-2; TRBD1 is a possible D gene (5 bases). V lost 1 base and J lost 5, with 14 bases in between. The CDR3 covers 16 residues. Germline CDR1 and CDR2: SGHTA and FQGTGA. In nucleotides, the CDR3 is TGTGCCAGCAGCTTAAGGGCAGGGATTGAGACCGGGGAGCTGTTTTTT. This sequence encodes CASSLRAGIETGELFF.

The V call is TRBV13, the J call TRBJ2-1, with TRBD2 identical over 12 bases. Trimming took 4 bases from V and 0 from J; bases not matched to a gene: 7. Looked up from germline, CDR1 is PRHDT and CDR2 is FYEKMQ (reference sequence). The CDR3 is made up of 18 amino acids. CDR3 in amino acids: CASSSPGLAGSSYNEQFF. The CDR3 nucleotides read TGTGCCAGCAGCTCCCCCGGACTAGCGGGATCCTCCTACAATGAGCAGTTCTTC.

The CDR3 loop is CATRGGALGYTF. CDR3 DNA: TGTGCCACCCGAGGGGGGGCTCTTGGCTACACCTTC. The chain uses TRBV19 and TRBJ1-2; TRBD1 might be the D (6 bases). V lost 10 bases and J lost 7, with 16 bases in between. This CDR3 has 12 amino acids. Germline CDR1 and CDR2: LNHDA and SQIVND (reference sequence).

CDR3 coding DNA: TGTGCCAGCAGCGCCGCAGGGGGGAATGGCTACACCTTC. Protein sequence: CASSAAGGNGYTF. The chain combines TRBV9 with TRBJ1-2, with 7 bases lining up with TRBD1. Germline values: CDR1 SGDLS, CDR2 YYNGEE. With 3 bases clipped from V and 6 bases from J, the junction kept 5 bases outside the gene matches. The CDR3 length is 13 residues.

This chain connects TRBV4-2 to TRBJ1-4; no definite D call. The CDR3 has 15 amino acids. Germline CDR1 and CDR2: LGHNA and YNFKEQ. V was trimmed by 3 bases and J by 6 bases, leaving 14 bases between them. The CDR3: CASSQGFLRDEKLFF. Written as DNA, the CDR3 is TGTGCCAGCAGCCAGGGATTCTTGAGGGATGAAAAACTGTTTTTT.